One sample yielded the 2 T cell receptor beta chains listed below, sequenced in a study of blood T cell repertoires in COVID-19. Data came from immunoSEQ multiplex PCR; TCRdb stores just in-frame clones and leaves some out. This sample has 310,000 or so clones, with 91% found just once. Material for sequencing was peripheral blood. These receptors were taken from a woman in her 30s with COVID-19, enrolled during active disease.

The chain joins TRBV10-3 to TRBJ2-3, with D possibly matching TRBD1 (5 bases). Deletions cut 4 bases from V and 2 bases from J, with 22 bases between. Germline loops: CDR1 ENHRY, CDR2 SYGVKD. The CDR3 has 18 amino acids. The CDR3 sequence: CAISGYGESGYHTDTQYF. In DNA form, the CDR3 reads TGTGCCATCAGTGGTTACGGCGAATCAGGGTACCACACAGATACGCAGTATTTT.

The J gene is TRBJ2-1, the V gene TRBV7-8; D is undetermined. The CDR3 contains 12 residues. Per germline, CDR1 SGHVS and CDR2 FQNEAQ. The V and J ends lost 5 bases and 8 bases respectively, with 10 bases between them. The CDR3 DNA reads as TGTGCCAGCAGCCCAGTTTTGGATGAGCAGTTCTTC. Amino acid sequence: CASSPVLDEQFF.